Included here is one T cell receptor beta chain sequence, with context. The sample originates from a study of T cell responses to AZD1222 COVID-19 vaccine. The V end was cut by 5 bases, the J end by 6 bases, with 8 bases between. CDR1 is SEHNR, CDR2 FQNEAQ, per germline (reference sequence). The CDR3 contains 11 residues. Assay used: immunoSEQ multiplex PCR; TCRdb lists only in-frame clones, some missing. The table has around 92,000 clones, about nine tenths seen once. The chain combines TRBV7-9 with TRBJ2-7; D not certain. The sequencing here drew on peripheral blood, taken on day 0 of AZD1222 vaccination. This clonotype was sampled from an adult in good health. CDR3 DNA: TGTGCCAGCAGCCGGAACACCGAGCAGTACTTC. Translation: CASSRNTEQYF.